These 29 T cell receptor beta chains came from one sample sequenced in a study of cytomegalovirus exposure and HLA in healthy donors. 60 Vbeta and 13 Jbeta primers were used in PCR. Measured with immunoSEQ multiplex PCR; TCRdb has only the in-frame clones, and not every one. The sample includes some 140,000 clones, around 77% of them seen just once. What was sequenced was PBMCs. The source is a man aged 25 to 40 in good health.

Worth noting for this clone: The junction and the germline gene differ at one end; a read error may be behind it. V and J are TRBV7-9 and TRBJ1-2, with D maybe TRBD1 (5 bases). CDR3 size: 15 residues. Germline V gene data show CDR1 as SEHNR and CDR2 as FQNEAQ (reference sequence). CDR3 residues: CSSSLGIAGHYGYTF. As DNA, the CDR3 is TGTTCCAGCAGCTTAGGAATCGCAGGGCACTATGGCTACACCTTC.

This chain connects TRBV5-1 to TRBJ1-5; D remains unclear. This CDR3 has 13 residues. Trimming took 7 bases from V and 5 from J, leaving 13 bases between them. Per germline, CDR1 SGHRS and CDR2 YFSETQ. CDR3 DNA: TGCGCCAGCGCCCGTGCCATAGATCAGCCCCAGCATTTT. Its translation is CASARAIDQPQHF.

As DNA, the CDR3 is TGTGCCAGCAGTGATACAGGGGGTTCCTACAATGAGCAGTTCTTC. The encoded protein is CASSDTGGSYNEQFF. J is TRBJ2-1 and V is TRBV6-4; 8 bases agree with TRBD1. Germline loops: CDR1 MRHNA, CDR2 SNTAGT. With V trimmed by 3 bases and J by 1 base, 2 bases remained unmatched. CDR3 length equals 15 residues.

The chain joins TRBV28 to TRBJ2-1; possibly TRBD2 for D (7 bases). Germline V lookup: CDR1 MDHEN, CDR2 SYDVKM. With 6 bases removed from V and 7 bases from J, the gap between germline ends came to 19 bases. The CDR3 is 15 amino acids. The CDR3, as DNA: TGTGCCAGCAGCCAAGGCGGGGGCCTGGGGAATGAGCAGTTCTTC. This encodes CASSQGGGLGNEQFF.

The chain is built from TRBV7-9 and TRBJ2-3; TRBD2 agrees at 11 bases. In germline, CDR1 is SEHNR, CDR2 FQNEAQ (reference sequence). Trimming removed 3 bases from V and 2 bases from J; junction bases left unmatched: 1. This CDR3 spans 15 amino acids. CDR3 protein: CASSLTSGNTDTQYF. As DNA, the CDR3 is TGTGCCAGCAGCTTGACTAGCGGGAACACAGATACGCAGTATTTT.

V usage is TRBV5-4 and J usage is TRBJ2-3, with D perhaps TRBD2 (6 bases). V lost 2 bases and J 8 bases, leaving 15 bases between the germline ends. The germline V gene has CDR1 SGHNT and CDR2 YYREEE (reference sequence). The CDR3 totals 14 residues. The CDR3 reads CASSFIDLEGTQYF. As DNA, the CDR3 is TGTGCCAGCAGCTTTATTGACCTGGAGGGTACGCAGTATTTT.

V gene TRBV6-5 combines with J gene TRBJ2-7, with 12 positions matching TRBD2. Germline lookup yields CDR1 MNHEY and CDR2 SVGAGI. The CDR3 length is 15 residues. Trimming removed 5 bases from V and 4 bases from J; junction bases left unmatched: 6. The CDR3 nucleotides are TGTGCCAGCAGTCCGACTAGCGGGAGAACTTACGAGCAGTACTTC. It codes for CASSPTSGRTYEQYF.

This clone is a singleton in its sample. This sequence joins TRBV7-9 and TRBJ1-1; TRBD1 is a possible D gene (5 bases). Germline lookup yields CDR1 SEHNR and CDR2 FQNEAQ (reference sequence). The ends were cut back, 5 bases at V and 1 base at J, with 14 bases in the middle. This CDR3 comprises 15 residues. Here the CDR3 reads CASSHSGGENTEAFF. Here the CDR3 DNA reads TGTGCCAGCAGCCACTCCGGGGGGGAGAACACTGAAGCTTTCTTT.

The chain couples TRBV9 to TRBJ2-5; the match to TRBD2 covers 13 bases. The CDR3 consists of 22 residues. With V trimmed by 4 bases and J by 5 bases, 26 bases remained unmatched. CDR1 SGDLS and CDR2 YYNGEE come from the germline V gene. The CDR3 DNA sequence: TGTGCCAGCAGCCCCTGGACCCAAACCGGGACTAGCGGGATAGCGCAGGTTGAGACCCAGTACTTC. It specifies CASSPWTQTGTSGIAQVETQYF.

This clone is a singleton in its sample. This chain connects TRBV6-1 to TRBJ1-5; the D is unclear. V was cut by 8 bases and J by 4 bases, with 9 bases left in between. The V gene's germline CDR1 is MNHNS and CDR2 SASEGT. CDR3 length: 12 residues. Written as DNA, the CDR3 is TGTGCCAGCGGAGGGTTTAATCAGCCCCAGCATTTT. This translates into CASGGFNQPQHF.

This clone was seen only once. The chain is built from TRBV7-9 and TRBJ1-1; 8 bases match TRBD1. CDR1 is SEHNR and CDR2 is FQNEAQ in the germline V gene (reference sequence). The CDR3 runs to 14 residues. The J segment lost 8 bases and the V segment lost 5 bases, leaving 10 bases of the junction unmatched. The CDR3 protein is CASSPRTGRAEAFF. The DNA for the CDR3 is TGTGCCAGCAGCCCAAGGACAGGGCGTGCAGAAGCTTTCTTT.

The rearrangement uses TRBV2 and TRBJ1-2; 7 nucleotides line up with TRBD1. Germline V gives CDR1 SNHLY, CDR2 FYNNEI. The CDR3 is made up of 15 amino acids. Trimming at V came to 6 bases and at J to 2 bases, leaving 9 bases not matched to a gene. CDR3 in amino acids: CASRRTGVLNYGYTF. DNA for the CDR3: TGTGCCAGCAGACGAACAGGGGTCCTCAACTATGGCTACACCTTC. The full variable domain, with the rest looked up from reference TRBV2 and TRBJ1-2, is EPEVTQTPSHQVTQMGQEVILRCVPISNHLYFYWYRQILGQKVEFLVSFYNNEISEKSEIFDDQFSVERPDGSNFTLKIRSTKLEDSAMYFCASRRTGVLNYGYTFGSGTRLTVV.

The chain carries TRBV18 and TRBJ2-1, with 7 bases lining up with TRBD1. Per germline, CDR1 KGHSH and CDR2 LQKENI. The CDR3 sequence is 15 residues long. J lost 1 base, V lost 3 bases, and 3 bases had no gene match. CDR3 DNA sequence: TGTGCCAGCTCACCTCGGACAGGATCCTACAATGAGCAGTTCTTC. Translated, it gives CASSPRTGSYNEQFF.

This clone occurred a few times. J is TRBJ2-7 and V is TRBV18, with TRBD2 matching over 12 bases. The CDR3 spans 17 residues. In germline, CDR1 is KGHSH, CDR2 LQKENI. The ends lost 3 bases at V and 5 bases at J; junction bases unmatched: 11. The CDR3 coding sequence is TGTGCCAGCTCACCCCAAGACCTAGCGGGAGGGAATCACGAGCAGTACTTC. Translation: CASSPQDLAGGNHEQYF.

This chain connects TRBV5-5 to TRBJ1-2; no clear D gene. Per the germline V gene, CDR1 is SGHKS and CDR2 is YYEKEE (reference sequence). This CDR3 has 11 amino acids. V was cut by 5 bases and J by 4 bases, with 6 bases left in between. CDR3 nucleotide sequence: TGTGCCAGCAGGGCTAGCTATGGCTACACCTTC. It translates to CASRASYGYTF.

The V and J genes are TRBV7-3 and TRBJ2-3; D may be TRBD2 (6 bases). CDR1 is SGHTA and CDR2 is FQGTGA in the germline V gene. V gave up 3 bases and J gave up 0 bases, with 10 bases separating them. The CDR3 covers 15 residues. The CDR3 loop is CASSFGTSSTDTQYF. The CDR3 DNA reads as TGTGCCAGCAGCTTCGGGACTTCTAGCACAGATACGCAGTATTTT.

This chain links TRBV5-5 with TRBJ1-5, with a possible D match to TRBD1 (6 bases). Germline V CDR1 and CDR2: SGHKS, YYEKEE (reference sequence). V lost 4 bases to trimming and J lost 8 bases, with 16 bases between them. CDR3 size: 14 residues. The CDR3 spells CASSPRGGREPQHF. The DNA for the CDR3 is TGTGCCAGCAGCCCGAGGGGGGGTCGTGAGCCCCAGCATTTT.

The chain uses TRBV4-1 and TRBJ2-3; TRBD2 matches 15 bases. The CDR3 runs to 17 residues. The V segment lost 1 base and the J segment 4 bases; nucleotides outside the gene matches: 3. CDR1 is MGHRA, CDR2 YSYEKL, per germline. DNA for the CDR3: TGCGCCAGCAGCCAAGGGGGACTAGCGGGAGGATCAGATACGCAGTATTTT. It is translated as CASSQGGLAGGSDTQYF.

This clone was recorded once. The rearrangement uses TRBV5-6 and TRBJ1-2; perhaps TRBD1 as D (5 bases). The length of the CDR3 is 13 residues. Germline V gives CDR1 SGHDT, CDR2 YYEEEE. V dropped 0 bases and J dropped 8 bases, with 11 bases sitting between them. In nucleotides, the CDR3 is TGTGCCAGCAGCTTGGGACAGCTTGGGGGCTACACCTTC. Translating it yields CASSLGQLGGYTF.

V gene TRBV14 combines with J gene TRBJ2-4, with TRBD1 as a possible D gene (6 bases). The germline V and J ends were trimmed by 4 bases and 0 bases, with 13 bases remaining between them. Looked up from germline, CDR1 is SGHDN and CDR2 is FVKESK. CDR3 length: 16 amino acids. For the CDR3, the DNA is TGTGCCAGCAGCCCTACCAAGGGGGTAGCCAAAAACATTCAGTACTTC. Translation gives CASSPTKGVAKNIQYF.

About this clone itself: This likely comes from a read error, as the CDR3 has no conserved phenylalanine or tryptophan at its end. V gene TRBV10-3 combines with J gene TRBJ1-1; TRBD1 agrees at 7 bases. CDR1 is ENHRY and CDR2 is SYGVKD in the germline V gene. V lost 4 bases, J lost 0 bases, and 5 bases stayed unmatched. The CDR3 has 15 residues. The CDR3: CAISGGQHMNTEAFL. CDR3 nucleotide sequence: TGTGCCATCAGTGGGGGACAGCATATGAACACTGAAGCTTTCCTT.

This clone was detected only a few times. CDR3 sequence: CASSSSLSGEAFF. DNA for the CDR3: TGTGCCAGCAGCTCCTCTCTGTCAGGGGAAGCTTTCTTT. This chain links TRBV5-5 with TRBJ1-1, with a weak D call TRBD1 (5 bases). The CDR3 runs 13 residues. Trimming removed 3 bases from V and 8 bases from J, with 14 bases in between. Germline CDR1 is SGHKS and CDR2 is YYEKEE (reference sequence).

This sequence joins TRBV7-9 and TRBJ2-7; 7 bases are a match to TRBD2. Per the germline V gene, CDR1 is SEHNR and CDR2 is FQNEAQ (reference sequence). The CDR3 is 12 amino acids. J lost 4 bases, V lost 5 bases, and 2 bases had no gene match. CDR3 in amino acids: CASSPAGYEQYF. The CDR3 DNA reads TGTGCCAGCAGCCCAGCGGGATACGAGCAGTACTTC.

The chain couples TRBV4-3 to TRBJ2-7; 10 bases fit TRBD1. This CDR3 spans 15 amino acids. V gave up 5 bases and J gave up 1 base; unmatched junction bases: 5. The germline V gene has CDR1 LGHNA and CDR2 YSLEER. Here the CDR3 reads CASSARQGASYEQYF. DNA of the CDR3: TGCGCCAGCAGCGCTCGACAGGGGGCGTCCTACGAGCAGTACTTC.

This sequence joins TRBV7-6 and TRBJ2-5, with D possibly matching TRBD2 (5 bases). The CDR3 loop spans 14 amino acids. V was clipped by 5 bases and J by 4 bases, with 14 bases between them. The V gene's germline CDR1 is SGHVS and CDR2 FNYEAQ. This CDR3 reads CASSPTGFLETQYF. The CDR3 nucleotides read TGTGCCAGCAGCCCCACGGGGTTCCTAGAGACCCAGTACTTC.

The rearrangement links TRBV11-3 to TRBJ2-5, with unresolved D. With the DNA end fitting TRBJ2-7 better, the J assignment may be wrong. The CDR3 extends over 16 amino acids. Germline V lookup: CDR1 SGHNT, CDR2 YENEEA. This chain's CDR3 is CASSSPQTLSLYEQYF. For the CDR3, the DNA is TGTGCCAGCAGCTCCCCTCAAACCCTCTCCCTCTACGAGCAGTACTTC.

The CDR3 bases are TGTGCCAGCAGTCGAACCGGGACTAGCGGTGAGACCCAGTACTTC. Translating it yields CASSRTGTSGETQYF. This rearrangement joins TRBV7-3 to TRBJ2-5; TRBD2 aligns across 11 bases. J gave up 5 bases and V 6 bases, and 8 bases lay outside the gene matches. CDR1 is SGHTA, CDR2 FQGTGA, per germline. This CDR3 spans 15 amino acids.

The chain combines TRBV4-1 with TRBJ1-5; maybe TRBD1 (5 bases). The CDR3 runs 21 residues. V gave up 0 bases and J gave up 1 base, with 25 bases separating them. Germline CDR1 and CDR2: MGHRA and YSYEKL. CDR3 nucleotide sequence: TGCGCCAGCAGCCAAGACGTCCTCCGGCGGCGGGGCCTCTCAAGCAATCAGCCCCAGCATTTT. The encoded protein is CASSQDVLRRRGLSSNQPQHF.

This chain joins TRBV6-5 and TRBJ2-1, with TRBD2 identical over 11 bases. This CDR3 contains 15 residues. The V gene end was trimmed by 6 bases and the J gene end by 1 base; junction bases not matched to a gene: 2. Germline CDR1 reads MNHEY; CDR2 reads SVGAGI. DNA for the CDR3: TGTGCCAGCAGCCGGACTAGCGGGTCCTACAATGAGCAGTTCTTC. Translated: CASSRTSGSYNEQFF.